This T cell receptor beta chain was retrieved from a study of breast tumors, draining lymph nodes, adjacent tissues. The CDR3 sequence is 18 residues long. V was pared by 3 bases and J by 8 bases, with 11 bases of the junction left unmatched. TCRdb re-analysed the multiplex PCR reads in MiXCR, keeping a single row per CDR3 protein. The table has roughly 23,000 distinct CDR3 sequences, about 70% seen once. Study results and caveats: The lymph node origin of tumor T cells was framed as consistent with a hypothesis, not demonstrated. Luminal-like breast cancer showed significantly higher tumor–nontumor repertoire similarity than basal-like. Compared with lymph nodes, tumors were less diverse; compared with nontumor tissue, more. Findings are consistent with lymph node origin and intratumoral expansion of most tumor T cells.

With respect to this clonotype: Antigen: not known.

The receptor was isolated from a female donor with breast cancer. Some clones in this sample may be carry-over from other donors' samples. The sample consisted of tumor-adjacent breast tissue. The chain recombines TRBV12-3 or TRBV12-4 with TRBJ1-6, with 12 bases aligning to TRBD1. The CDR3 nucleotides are TGTGCCAGCAGTTTCTTGACCTGGGACAGGGGGCTAGATTCACCCCTCCACTTT. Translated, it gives CASSFLTWDRGLDSPLHF.